The clone carrying this TCR beta chain has more than one count but fewer than ten. What it binds is unknown. The data were taken from a study of cytomegalovirus exposure and HLA in healthy donors. Study-wide background: The Caucasian-associated ancestry cluster held roughly 80% of around 380 genotyped donors. The study's findings and limits: An assumption of roughly uniform sequencing depth across donors underlay the presence/absence analyses. Some highly shared sequence variants likely arose as a pipeline artifact.

This CDR3 has 15 residues. Germline loops: CDR1 SGHRS, CDR2 YFSETQ. The V end lost 0 bases, the J end lost 2 bases, and 11 bases lay between the germline ends. 60 Vbeta and 13 Jbeta primers were used in PCR. Using immunoSEQ multiplex PCR, the repertoire was profiled, and TCRdb retains in-frame clones only, with some absent. The sample contains 75,000 to 95,000 clones, about nine tenths of which appear only once. This sequence was found in a man younger than 35 in good health and CMV-seronegative. Input material: PBMCs. This chain connects TRBV5-1 to TRBJ2-5, with D maybe TRBD1 (5 bases). The CDR3 sequence is CASSLVQGLQETQYF. CDR3 bases: TGCGCCAGCAGCTTGGTGCAGGGCCTTCAAGAGACCCAGTACTTC. Complete variable domain (other parts from reference TRBV5-1 and TRBJ2-5): KAGVTQTPRYLIKTRGQQVTLSCSPISGHRSVSWYQQTPGQGLQFLFEYFSETQRNKGNFPGRFSGRQFSNSRSEMNVSTLELGDSALYLCASSLVQGLQETQYFGPGTRLLVL.